The TCR beta chain under discussion was sequenced for a study of beta chain features in type 1 diabetes. Background on the study: Comparable age, gender and cell yields were observed in patients relative to healthy donors. Study-wide results and limits: PCR might show a preference for shorter templates, equally across patients and controls. There was no resolution here of whether HLA type influences TCRB rearrangement.

Reverse transcribing all isolated RNA meant expressed TCRB transcripts were sequenced. Clones were read by immunoSEQ multiplex PCR, and TCRdb kept only the in-frame ones, dropping some. The table lists 200,000 to 250,000 clones, roughly 14% of them singletons. Sorting produced populations that all topped 98% purity. On this clone itself: Its antigen is still unknown.

The CDR3 contains 15 residues. V gave up 3 bases and J gave up 6 bases; unmatched junction bases: 8. CDR1 and CDR2 (germline): SEHNR, FQNEAQ (reference sequence). This receptor was identified in a woman in her forties in good health. This chain uses TRBV7-9 with TRBJ1-1; 9 bases are shared with TRBD1. The sample taken for sequencing was naive CD4+ T cells from blood. The CDR3 spells CASSFPGQGASEAFF. The CDR3 nucleotides read TGTGCCAGCAGCTTTCCGGGACAGGGTGCCTCTGAAGCTTTCTTT.